This TCR beta chain was recorded in a study of CD8 T cells in Susac syndrome. Germline CDR1 is MNHEY and CDR2 is SVGAGI. V was trimmed by 8 bases and J by 5 bases, leaving 12 bases between them. The CDR3 sequence is 12 residues long. The authors reverse transcribed roughly 0.45 to 1 ug RNA with random hexamers. Using its own MiXCR run on the immunoSEQ multiplex PCR reads, TCRdb lists one record per CDR3 protein. This repertoire shows 100,000 to 150,000 distinct CDR3 sequences, approximately 93% found once; its top ten account for about 0.087%. The genes are TRBV6-5 and TRBJ1-1, with D possibly matching TRBD1 (6 bases). This receptor was taken from a human donor with multiple sclerosis. The sample consisted of CD4+ T cells from PBMCs. The chain's CDR3 is CASGRGGTEAFF. For the CDR3, the DNA is TGTGCCAGCGGTAGGGGGGGAACTGAAGCTTTCTTT.